This record covers a single TCR beta chain. Germline V CDR1 and CDR2: SGHAT, FQNNGV. The V end lost 0 bases, the J end lost 7 bases, and 13 bases lay between the germline ends. CDR3 length: 15 residues. These data come from a study of shared clonotypes between healthy human individuals. Turning to the study itself: There were three CD4 naive, three CD4 memory, two CD8 naive and one CD8 memory plates per donor.

Assay: immunoSEQ multiplex PCR; the TCRdb copy retains only in-frame clones and omits some. The table shows some 2.4 million clones, with roughly 93% occurring only once. The chain links TRBV11-2 to TRBJ2-4, with D tentatively TRBD1 or TRBD2 (7 bases each). This receptor was identified in a man aged 18 to 29 in good health. Some clones in this sample may be carry-over from other donors' samples. Sequenced: naive CD4+ T cells from PBMCs. Subset described: CD45RA+ positively selected. The CDR3 nucleotides read TGTGCCAGCAGCTTAGATCAGGGGGGGTTCAACATTCAGTACTTC. Its protein is CASSLDQGGFNIQYF.